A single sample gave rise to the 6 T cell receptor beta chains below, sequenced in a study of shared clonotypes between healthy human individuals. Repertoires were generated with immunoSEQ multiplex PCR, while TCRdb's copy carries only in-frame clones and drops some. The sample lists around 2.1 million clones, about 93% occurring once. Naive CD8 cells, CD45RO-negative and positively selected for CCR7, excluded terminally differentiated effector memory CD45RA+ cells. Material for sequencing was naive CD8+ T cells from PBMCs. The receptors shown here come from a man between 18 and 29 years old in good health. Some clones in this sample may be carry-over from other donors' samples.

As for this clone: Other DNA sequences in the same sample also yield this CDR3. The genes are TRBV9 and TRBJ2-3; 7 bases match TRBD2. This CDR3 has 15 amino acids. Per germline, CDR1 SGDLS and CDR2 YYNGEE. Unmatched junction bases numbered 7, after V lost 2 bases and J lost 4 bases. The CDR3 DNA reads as TGTGCCAGCAGCGTCAGCGGGACGTCGGCAGATACGCAGTATTTT. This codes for CASSVSGTSADTQYF.

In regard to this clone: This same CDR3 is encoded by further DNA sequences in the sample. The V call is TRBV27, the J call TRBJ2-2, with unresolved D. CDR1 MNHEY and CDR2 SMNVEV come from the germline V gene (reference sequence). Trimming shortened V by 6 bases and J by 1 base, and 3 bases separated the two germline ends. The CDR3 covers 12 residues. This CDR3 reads CASRQNTGELFF. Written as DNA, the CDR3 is TGTGCCAGCAGGCAGAACACCGGGGAGCTGTTTTTT.

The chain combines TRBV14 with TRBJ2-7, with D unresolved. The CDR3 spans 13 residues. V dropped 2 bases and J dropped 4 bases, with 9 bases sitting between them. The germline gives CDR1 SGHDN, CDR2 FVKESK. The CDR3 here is CASSQPRGYEQYF. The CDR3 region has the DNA TGTGCCAGCAGCCAACCCCGCGGATACGAGCAGTACTTC.

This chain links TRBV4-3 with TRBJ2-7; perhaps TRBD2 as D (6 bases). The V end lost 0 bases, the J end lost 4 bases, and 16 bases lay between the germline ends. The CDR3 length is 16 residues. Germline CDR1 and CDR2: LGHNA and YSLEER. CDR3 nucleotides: TGCGCCAGCAGCCAAGAAGGCGGGATACTTACTTACGAGCAGTACTTC. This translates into CASSQEGGILTYEQYF.

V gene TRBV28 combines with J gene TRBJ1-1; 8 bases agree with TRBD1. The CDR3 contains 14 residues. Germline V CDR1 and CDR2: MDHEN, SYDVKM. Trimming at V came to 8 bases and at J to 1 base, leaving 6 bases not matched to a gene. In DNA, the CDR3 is TGTGCCAGCGAACGACAGGGGTCGAACACTGAAGCTTTCTTT. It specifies CASERQGSNTEAFF.

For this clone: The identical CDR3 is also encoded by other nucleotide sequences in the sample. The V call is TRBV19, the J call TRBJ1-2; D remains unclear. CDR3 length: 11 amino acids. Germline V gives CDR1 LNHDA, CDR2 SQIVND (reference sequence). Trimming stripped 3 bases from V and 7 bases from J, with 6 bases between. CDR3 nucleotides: TGTGCCAGTAGTATCGGCGCTGGCTACACCTTC. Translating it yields CASSIGAGYTF.